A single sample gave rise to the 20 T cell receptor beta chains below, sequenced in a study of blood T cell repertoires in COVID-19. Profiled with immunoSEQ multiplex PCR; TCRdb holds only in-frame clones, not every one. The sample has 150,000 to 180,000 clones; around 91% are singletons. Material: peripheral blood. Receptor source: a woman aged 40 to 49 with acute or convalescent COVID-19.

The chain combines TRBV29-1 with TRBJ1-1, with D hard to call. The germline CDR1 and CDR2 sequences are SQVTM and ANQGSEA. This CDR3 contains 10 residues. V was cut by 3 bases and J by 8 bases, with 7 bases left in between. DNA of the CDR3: TGCAGCGTTGACAAACAGGAAGCTTTCTTT. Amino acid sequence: CSVDKQEAFF.

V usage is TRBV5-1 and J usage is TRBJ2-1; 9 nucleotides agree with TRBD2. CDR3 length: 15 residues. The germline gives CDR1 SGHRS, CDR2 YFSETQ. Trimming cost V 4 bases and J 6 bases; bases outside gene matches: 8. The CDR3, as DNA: TGCGCCAGCAGCCAGACTAGCGGTAGGTCCAATGAGCAGTTCTTC. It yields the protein CASSQTSGRSNEQFF.

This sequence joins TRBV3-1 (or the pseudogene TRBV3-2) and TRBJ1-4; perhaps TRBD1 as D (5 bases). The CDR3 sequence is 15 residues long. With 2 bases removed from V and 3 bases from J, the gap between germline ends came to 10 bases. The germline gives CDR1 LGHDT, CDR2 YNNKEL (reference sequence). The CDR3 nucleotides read TGTGCCAGCAGCCAAAGGGGAAGCCCTAATGAAAAACTGTTTTTT. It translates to CASSQRGSPNEKLFF.

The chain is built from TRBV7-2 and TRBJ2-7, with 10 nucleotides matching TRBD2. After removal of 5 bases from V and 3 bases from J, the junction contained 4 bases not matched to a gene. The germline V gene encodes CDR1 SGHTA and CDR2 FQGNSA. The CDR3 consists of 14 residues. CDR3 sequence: CASSHERGGYEQYF. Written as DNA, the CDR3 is TGTGCCAGCAGCCACGAGCGGGGGGGCTACGAGCAGTACTTC.

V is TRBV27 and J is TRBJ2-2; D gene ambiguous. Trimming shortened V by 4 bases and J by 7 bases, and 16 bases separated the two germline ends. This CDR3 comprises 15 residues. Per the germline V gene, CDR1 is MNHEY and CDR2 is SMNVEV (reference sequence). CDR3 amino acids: CASSSMTQLGGELFF. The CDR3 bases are TGTGCCAGCAGTTCCATGACTCAGTTGGGCGGGGAGCTGTTTTTT.

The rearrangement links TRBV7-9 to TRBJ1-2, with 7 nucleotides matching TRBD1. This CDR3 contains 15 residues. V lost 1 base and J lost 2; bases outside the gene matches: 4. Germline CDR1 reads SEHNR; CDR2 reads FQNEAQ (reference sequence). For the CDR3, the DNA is TGTGCCAGCAGCTTAGAGAAGGGGGCGAACTATGGCTACACCTTC. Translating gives CASSLEKGANYGYTF.

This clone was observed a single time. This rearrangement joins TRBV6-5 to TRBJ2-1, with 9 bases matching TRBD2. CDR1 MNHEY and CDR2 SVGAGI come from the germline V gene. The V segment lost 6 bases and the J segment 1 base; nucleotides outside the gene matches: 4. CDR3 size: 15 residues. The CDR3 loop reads CASREREASYNEQFF. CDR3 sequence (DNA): TGTGCCAGCAGGGAGCGGGAGGCGTCCTACAATGAGCAGTTCTTC.

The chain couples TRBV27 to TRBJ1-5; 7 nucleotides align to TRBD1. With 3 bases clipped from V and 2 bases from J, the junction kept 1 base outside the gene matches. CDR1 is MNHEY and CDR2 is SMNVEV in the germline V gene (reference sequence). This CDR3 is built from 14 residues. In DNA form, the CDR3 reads TGTGCCAGCAGTTTCGGACAGGGCAATCAGCCCCAGCATTTT. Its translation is CASSFGQGNQPQHF.

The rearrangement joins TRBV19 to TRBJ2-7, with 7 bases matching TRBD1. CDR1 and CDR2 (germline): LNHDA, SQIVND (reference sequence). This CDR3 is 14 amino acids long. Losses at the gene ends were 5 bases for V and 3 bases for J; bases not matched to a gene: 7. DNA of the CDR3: TGTGCCAGTAGTCTTCAGGACAGGTTCTACGAGCAGTACTTC. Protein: CASSLQDRFYEQYF. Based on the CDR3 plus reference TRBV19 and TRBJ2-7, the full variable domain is DGGITQSPKYLFRKEGQNVTLSCEQNLNHDAMYWYRQDPGQGLRLIYYSQIVNDFQKGDIAEGYSVSREKKESFPLTVTSAQKNPTAFYLCASSLQDRFYEQYFGPGTRLTVT.

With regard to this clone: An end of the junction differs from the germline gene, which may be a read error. The DNA of the CDR3 is TGTGCCAGCAGCCAAGGATTTACGGGGAGTCCCGCCTTC. It is translated as CASSQGFTGSPAF. The chain combines TRBV3-1 (or the pseudogene TRBV3-2) with TRBJ2-7; possible D gene TRBD2, 5 bases. Germline CDR1 is LGHDT and CDR2 is YNNKEL (reference sequence). The CDR3 extends over 13 amino acids.

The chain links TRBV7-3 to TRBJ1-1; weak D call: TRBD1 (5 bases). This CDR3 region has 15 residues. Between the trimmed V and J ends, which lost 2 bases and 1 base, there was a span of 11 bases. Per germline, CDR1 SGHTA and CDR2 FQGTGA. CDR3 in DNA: TGTGCCAGCAGCTTATCCAGGGTTCCGAACACTGAAGCTTTCTTT. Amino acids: CASSLSRVPNTEAFF.

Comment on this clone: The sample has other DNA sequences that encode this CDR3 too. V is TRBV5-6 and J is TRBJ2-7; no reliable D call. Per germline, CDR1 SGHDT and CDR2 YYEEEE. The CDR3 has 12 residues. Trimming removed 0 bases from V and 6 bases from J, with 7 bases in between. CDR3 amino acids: CASSLVRSEQYF. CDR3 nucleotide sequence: TGTGCCAGCAGCTTGGTTAGATCCGAGCAGTACTTC.

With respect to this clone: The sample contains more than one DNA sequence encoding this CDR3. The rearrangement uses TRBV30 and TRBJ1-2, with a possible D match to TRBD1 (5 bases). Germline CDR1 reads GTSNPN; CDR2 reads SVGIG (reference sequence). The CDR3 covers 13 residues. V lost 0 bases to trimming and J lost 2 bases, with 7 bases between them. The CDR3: CAWSVQANYGYTF. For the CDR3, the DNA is TGTGCCTGGAGTGTACAGGCGAACTATGGCTACACCTTC.

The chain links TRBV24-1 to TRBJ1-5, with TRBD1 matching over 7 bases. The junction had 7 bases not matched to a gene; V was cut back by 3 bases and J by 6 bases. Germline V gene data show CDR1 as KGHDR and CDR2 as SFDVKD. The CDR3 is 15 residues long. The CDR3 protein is CATSDKGTDRQPQHF. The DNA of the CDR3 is TGTGCCACCAGTGATAAGGGGACAGACCGTCAGCCCCAGCATTTT.

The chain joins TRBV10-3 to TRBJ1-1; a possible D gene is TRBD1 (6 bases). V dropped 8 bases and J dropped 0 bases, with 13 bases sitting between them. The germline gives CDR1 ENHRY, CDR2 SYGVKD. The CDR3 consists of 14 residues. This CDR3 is CAIGDTGMNTEAFF. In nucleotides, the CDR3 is TGTGCCATCGGGGACACAGGGATGAACACTGAAGCTTTCTTT.

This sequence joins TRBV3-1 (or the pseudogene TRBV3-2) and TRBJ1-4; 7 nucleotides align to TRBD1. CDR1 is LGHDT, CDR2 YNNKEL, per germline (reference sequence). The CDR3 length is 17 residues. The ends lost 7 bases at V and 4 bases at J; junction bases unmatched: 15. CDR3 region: CASKKGYRDSDNEKLFF. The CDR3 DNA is TGTGCCAGCAAGAAGGGATACCGGGACAGCGATAATGAAAAACTGTTTTTT.

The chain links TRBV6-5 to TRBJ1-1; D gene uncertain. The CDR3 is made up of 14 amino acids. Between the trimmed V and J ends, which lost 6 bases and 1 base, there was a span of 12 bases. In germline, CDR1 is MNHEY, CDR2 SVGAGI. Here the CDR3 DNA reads TGTGCCAGCAGCGGTAGCCGGGGGAACACTGAAGCTTTCTTT. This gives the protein CASSGSRGNTEAFF.

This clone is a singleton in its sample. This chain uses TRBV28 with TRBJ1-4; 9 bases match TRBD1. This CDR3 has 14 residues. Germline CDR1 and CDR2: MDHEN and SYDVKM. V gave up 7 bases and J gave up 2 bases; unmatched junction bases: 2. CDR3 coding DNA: TGTGCCAGCATGGGGACAGGGACTAATGAAAAACTGTTTTTT. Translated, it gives CASMGTGTNEKLFF.

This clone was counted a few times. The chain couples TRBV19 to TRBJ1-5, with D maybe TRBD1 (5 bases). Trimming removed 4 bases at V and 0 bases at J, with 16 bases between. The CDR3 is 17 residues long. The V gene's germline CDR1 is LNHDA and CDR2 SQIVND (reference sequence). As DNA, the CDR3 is TGTGCCAGTAGTAACGGCAGGGCGGAGTATAGCAATCAGCCCCAGCATTTT. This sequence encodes CASSNGRAEYSNQPQHF. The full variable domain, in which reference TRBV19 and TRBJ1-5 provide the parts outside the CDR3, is DGGITQSPKYLFRKEGQNVTLSCEQNLNHDAMYWYRQDPGQGLRLIYYSQIVNDFQKGDIAEGYSVSREKKESFPLTVTSAQKNPTAFYLCASSNGRAEYSNQPQHFGDGTRLSIL.

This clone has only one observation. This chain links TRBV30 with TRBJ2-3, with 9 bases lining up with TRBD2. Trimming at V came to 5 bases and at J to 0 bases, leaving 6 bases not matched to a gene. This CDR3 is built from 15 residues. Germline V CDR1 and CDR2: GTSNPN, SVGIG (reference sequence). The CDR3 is CAWARLAASTDTQYF. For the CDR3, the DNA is TGTGCCTGGGCCCGACTAGCGGCTAGCACAGATACGCAGTATTTT. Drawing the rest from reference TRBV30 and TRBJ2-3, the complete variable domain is SQTIHQWPATLVQPVGSPLSLECTVEGTSNPNLYWYRQAAGRGLQLLFYSVGIGQISSEVPQNLSASRPQDRQFILSSKKLLLSDSGFYLCAWARLAASTDTQYFGPGTRLTVL.